This T cell receptor beta chain was retrieved from a study of immune heterogeneity within non-small cell lung tumors. The study's findings and limits: Statistically, local T-cell clonality exhibited a moderate yet significant correlation with local tumor mutational burden (R around 0.32). Tumor sites within a patient were found to share identical dominant CDR3 beta clonotypes, and site-unique high-frequency clones were also present.

Multiplex PCR with 32 V and 13 J primers amplified TCR beta CDR3. TCRdb called the multiplex PCR reads again in MiXCR, with one record for every CDR3 protein. The repertoire holds tens of thousands of distinct CDR3 sequences, with 27% as singletons. Trimming took 7 bases from V and 4 from J; bases not matched to a gene: 13. Germline V gene sequence: CDR1 DFQATT, CDR2 SNEGSKA (reference sequence). CDR3 length: 16 residues. Notes on this clonotype: Its antigen is as yet unknown.

The template consisted of bulk tumor genomic DNA, with 600 ng used per sample. Biopsies, several per primary tumor and spaced far apart, were collected during surgery. Their non-small cell lung cancer was newly diagnosed and untreated, and the patients underwent curative surgery. The donors were patients with newly diagnosed non-small cell lung cancer undergoing curative-intent surgery. The sample comprised lung tumor tissue. This sequence originates from a man aged 35 to 55 with non-small cell lung cancer. The chain employs TRBV20-1 and TRBJ2-5; 12 bases map to TRBD2. This chain's CDR3 is CSDSAGLAGLGETQYF. The DNA for the CDR3 is TGCAGTGATAGCGCTGGACTAGCGGGACTAGGAGAGACCCAGTACTTC.